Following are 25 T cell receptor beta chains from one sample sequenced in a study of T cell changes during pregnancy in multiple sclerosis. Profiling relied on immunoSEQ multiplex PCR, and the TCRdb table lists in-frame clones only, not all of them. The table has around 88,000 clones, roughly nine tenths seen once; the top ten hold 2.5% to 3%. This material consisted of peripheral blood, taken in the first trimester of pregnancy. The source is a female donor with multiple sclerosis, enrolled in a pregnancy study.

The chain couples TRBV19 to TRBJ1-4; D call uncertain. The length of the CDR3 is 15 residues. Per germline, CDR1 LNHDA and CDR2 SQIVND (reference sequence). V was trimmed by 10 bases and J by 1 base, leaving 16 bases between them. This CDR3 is CATKPGRGTNEKLFF. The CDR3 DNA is TGTGCCACCAAACCCGGACGGGGAACTAATGAAAAACTGTTTTTT.

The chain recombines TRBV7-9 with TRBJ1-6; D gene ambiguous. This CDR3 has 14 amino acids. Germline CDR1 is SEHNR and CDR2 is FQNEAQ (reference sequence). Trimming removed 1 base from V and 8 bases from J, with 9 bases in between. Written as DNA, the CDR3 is TGTGCCAGCAGCTTAGGGCTAGCGTATTCACCCCTCCACTTT. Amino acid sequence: CASSLGLAYSPLHF.

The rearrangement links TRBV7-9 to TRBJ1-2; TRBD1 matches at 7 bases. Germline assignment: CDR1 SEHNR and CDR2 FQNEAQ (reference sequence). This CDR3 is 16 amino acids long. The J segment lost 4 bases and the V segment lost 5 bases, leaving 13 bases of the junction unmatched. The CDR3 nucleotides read TGTGCCAGCAGCGGAGGAGACAGGGTGGATGGCTATGGCTACACCTTC. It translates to CASSGGDRVDGYGYTF. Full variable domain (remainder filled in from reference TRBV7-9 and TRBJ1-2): DTGVSQNPRHKITKRGQNVTFRCDPISEHNRLYWYRQTLGQGPEFLTYFQNEAQLEKSRLLSDRFSAERPKGSFSTLEIQRTEQGDSAMYLCASSGGDRVDGYGYTFGSGTRLTVV.

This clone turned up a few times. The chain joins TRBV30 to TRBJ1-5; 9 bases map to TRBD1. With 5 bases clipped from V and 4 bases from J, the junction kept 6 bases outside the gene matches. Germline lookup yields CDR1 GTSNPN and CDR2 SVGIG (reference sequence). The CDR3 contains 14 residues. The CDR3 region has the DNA TGTGCCTGGGGTCCTGGGACAGGGAATCAGCCCCAGCATTTT. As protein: CAWGPGTGNQPQHF.

The CDR3 loop is CASRRTDEAFF. The CDR3 DNA sequence: TGTGCCAGCAGAAGGACAGACGAAGCTTTCTTT. The rearrangement joins TRBV2 to TRBJ1-1; D perhaps matches TRBD1 (6 bases). Germline lookup yields CDR1 SNHLY and CDR2 FYNNEI. The CDR3 is made up of 11 amino acids. Trimming pared 6 bases from V and 8 bases from J, leaving 10 bases between.

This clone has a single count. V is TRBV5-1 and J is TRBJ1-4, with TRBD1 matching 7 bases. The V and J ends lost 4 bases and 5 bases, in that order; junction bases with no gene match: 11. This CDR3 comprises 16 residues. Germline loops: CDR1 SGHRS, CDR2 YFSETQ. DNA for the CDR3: TGCGCCAGCAGCGAGGCCCCGACAGGGCTAAATGAAAAACTGTTTTTT. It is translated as CASSEAPTGLNEKLFF.

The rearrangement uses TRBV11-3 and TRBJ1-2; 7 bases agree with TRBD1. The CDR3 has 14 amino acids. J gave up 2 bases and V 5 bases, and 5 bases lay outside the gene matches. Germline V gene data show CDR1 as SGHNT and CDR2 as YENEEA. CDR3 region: CASSPETGNYGYTF. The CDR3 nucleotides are TGTGCCAGCAGCCCGGAGACAGGGAACTATGGCTACACCTTC.

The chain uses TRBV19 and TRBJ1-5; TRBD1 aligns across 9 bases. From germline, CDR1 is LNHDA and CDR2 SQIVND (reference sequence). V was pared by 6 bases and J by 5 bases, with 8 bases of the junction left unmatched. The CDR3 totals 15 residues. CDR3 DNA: TGTGCCAGTAGGACCCGGGACAGGGTCCATCAGCCCCAGCATTTT. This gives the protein CASRTRDRVHQPQHF.

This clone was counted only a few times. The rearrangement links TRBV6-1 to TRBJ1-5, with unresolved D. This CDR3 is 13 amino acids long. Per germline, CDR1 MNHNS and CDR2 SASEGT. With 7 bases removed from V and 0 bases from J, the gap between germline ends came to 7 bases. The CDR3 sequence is CASTEFSNQPQHF. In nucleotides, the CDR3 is TGTGCCAGCACGGAGTTTAGCAATCAGCCCCAGCATTTT.

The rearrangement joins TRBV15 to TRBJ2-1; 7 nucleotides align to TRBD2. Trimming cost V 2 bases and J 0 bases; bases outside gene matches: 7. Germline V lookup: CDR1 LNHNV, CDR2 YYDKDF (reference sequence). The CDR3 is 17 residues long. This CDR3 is CATSRRRESGSYNEQFF. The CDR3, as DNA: TGTGCCACCAGCAGAAGGCGGGAGTCAGGCTCCTACAATGAGCAGTTCTTC.

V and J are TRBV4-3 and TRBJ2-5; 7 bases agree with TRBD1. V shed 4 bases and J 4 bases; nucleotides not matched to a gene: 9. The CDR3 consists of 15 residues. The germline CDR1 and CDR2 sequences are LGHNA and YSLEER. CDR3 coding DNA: TGCGCCAGCAGCCTCGTCCGGGACAGTCGAGAGACCCAGTACTTC. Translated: CASSLVRDSRETQYF.

This CDR3 is CASSRTGGKANTEAFF. The CDR3 DNA follows: TGTGCCAGCAGTCGGACAGGGGGCAAGGCGAACACTGAAGCTTTCTTT. The rearrangement links TRBV7-8 to TRBJ1-1, with 11 bases fitting TRBD1. The ends lost 6 bases at V and 1 base at J; junction bases unmatched: 7. CDR3 length: 16 amino acids. Germline CDR1 and CDR2: SGHVS and FQNEAQ.

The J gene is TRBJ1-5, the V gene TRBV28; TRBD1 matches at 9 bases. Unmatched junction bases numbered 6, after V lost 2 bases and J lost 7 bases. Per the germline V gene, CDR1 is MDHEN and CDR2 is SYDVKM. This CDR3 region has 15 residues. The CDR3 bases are TGTGCCAGCAGTTTAAGTTGGACAGGGGACCAGCCCCAGCATTTT. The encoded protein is CASSLSWTGDQPQHF.

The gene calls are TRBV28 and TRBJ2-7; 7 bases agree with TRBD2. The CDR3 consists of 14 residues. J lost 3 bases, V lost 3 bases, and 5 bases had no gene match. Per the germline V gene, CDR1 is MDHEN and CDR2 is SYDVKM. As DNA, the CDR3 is TGTGCCAGCAGTTTTGGCAGCGGGAACTACGAGCAGTACTTC. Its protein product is CASSFGSGNYEQYF.

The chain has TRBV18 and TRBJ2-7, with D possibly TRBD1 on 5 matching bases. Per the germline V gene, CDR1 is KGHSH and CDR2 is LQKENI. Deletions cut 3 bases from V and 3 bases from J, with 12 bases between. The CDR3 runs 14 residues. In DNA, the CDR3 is TGTGCCAGCTCACCCAGTCCGACAGTCTACGAGCAGTACTTC. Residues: CASSPSPTVYEQYF.

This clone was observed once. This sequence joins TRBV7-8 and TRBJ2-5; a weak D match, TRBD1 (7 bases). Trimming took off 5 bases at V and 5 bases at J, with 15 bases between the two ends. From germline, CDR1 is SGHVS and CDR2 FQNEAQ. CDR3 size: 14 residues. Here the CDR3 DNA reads TGTGCCAGCAGCCCAGGGGGGTATTTCGAGACCCAGTACTTC. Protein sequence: CASSPGGYFETQYF.

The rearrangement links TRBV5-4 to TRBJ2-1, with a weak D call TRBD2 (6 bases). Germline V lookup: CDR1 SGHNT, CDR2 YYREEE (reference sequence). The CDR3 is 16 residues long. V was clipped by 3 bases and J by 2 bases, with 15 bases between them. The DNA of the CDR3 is TGTGCCAGCAGCTCCCGGAGGGGCGGGGCCTACAATGAGCAGTTCTTC. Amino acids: CASSSRRGGAYNEQFF.

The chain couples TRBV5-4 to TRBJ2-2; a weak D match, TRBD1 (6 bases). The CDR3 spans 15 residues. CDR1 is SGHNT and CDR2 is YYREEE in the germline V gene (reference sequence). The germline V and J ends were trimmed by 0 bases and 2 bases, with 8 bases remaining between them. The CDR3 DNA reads TGTGCCAGCAGCTTGGGGACAGTTAACACCGGGGAGCTGTTTTTT. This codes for CASSLGTVNTGELFF.

The CDR3 nucleotides are TGTGCCAGCAGTTTTAGAACAGGCTACGAGCAGTACTTC. As protein: CASSFRTGYEQYF. This chain joins TRBV7-8 and TRBJ2-7, with D possibly being TRBD1 (5 bases). Germline lookup yields CDR1 SGHVS and CDR2 FQNEAQ. V lost 6 bases and J lost 3, with 12 bases in between. This CDR3 is built from 13 residues.

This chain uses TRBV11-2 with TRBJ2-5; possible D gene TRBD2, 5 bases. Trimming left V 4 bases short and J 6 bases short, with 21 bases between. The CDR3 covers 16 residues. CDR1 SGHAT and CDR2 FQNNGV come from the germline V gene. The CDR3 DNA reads TGTGCCAGCAGCTACCACCGGGCCGCCGGGATACAGACCCAGTACTTC. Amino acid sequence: CASSYHRAAGIQTQYF.

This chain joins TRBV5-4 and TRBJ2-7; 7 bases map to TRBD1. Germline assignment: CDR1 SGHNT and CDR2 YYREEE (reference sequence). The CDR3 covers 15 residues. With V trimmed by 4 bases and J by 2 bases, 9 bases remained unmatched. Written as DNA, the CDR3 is TGTGCCAGCAGCGGAACTCACGACAGGGCCTACGAGCAGTACTTC. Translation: CASSGTHDRAYEQYF.

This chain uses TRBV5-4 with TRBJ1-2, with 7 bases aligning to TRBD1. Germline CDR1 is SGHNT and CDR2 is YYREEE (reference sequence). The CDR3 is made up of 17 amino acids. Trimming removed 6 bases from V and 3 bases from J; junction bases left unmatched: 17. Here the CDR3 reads CASTTGNLQGRDYGYTF. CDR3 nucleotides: TGTGCCAGCACCACTGGTAATCTACAGGGGAGAGACTATGGCTACACCTTC.

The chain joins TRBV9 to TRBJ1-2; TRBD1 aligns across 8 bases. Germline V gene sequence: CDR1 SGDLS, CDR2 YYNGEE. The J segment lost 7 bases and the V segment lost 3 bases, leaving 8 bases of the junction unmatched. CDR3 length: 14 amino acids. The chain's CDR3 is CASSAYGQGSGYTF. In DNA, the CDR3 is TGTGCCAGCAGCGCCTACGGACAGGGCTCTGGCTACACCTTC.

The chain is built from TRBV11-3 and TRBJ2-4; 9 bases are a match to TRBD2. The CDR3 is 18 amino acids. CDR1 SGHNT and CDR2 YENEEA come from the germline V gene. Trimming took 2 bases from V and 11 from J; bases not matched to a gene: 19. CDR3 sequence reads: CASSLILAGHGDIRVQYF. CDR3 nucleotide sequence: TGTGCCAGCAGCTTAATTCTAGCGGGACATGGGGATATTAGGGTTCAGTACTTC.

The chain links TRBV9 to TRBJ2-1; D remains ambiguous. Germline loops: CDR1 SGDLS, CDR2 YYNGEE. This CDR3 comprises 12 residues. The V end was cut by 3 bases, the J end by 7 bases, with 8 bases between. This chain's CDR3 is CASSATDNEQFF. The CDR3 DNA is TGTGCCAGCAGCGCAACAGATAATGAGCAGTTCTTC. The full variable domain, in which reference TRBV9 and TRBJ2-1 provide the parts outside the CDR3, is DSGVTQTPKHLITATGQRVTLRCSPRSGDLSVYWYQQSLDQGLQFLIQYYNGEERAKGNILERFSAQQFPDLHSELNLSSLELGDSALYFCASSATDNEQFFGPGTRLTVL.